The table lists the clone carrying this T cell receptor (beta chain) with a few counts. The CDR3 is 13 residues long. Deletions cut 5 bases from V and 7 bases from J, with 11 bases between. Germline CDR1 is MNHEY and CDR2 is SVGAGI. This specimen belongs to a study of blood T cell repertoires in COVID-19. TCRdb's table, derived via immunoSEQ multiplex PCR, lists solely in-frame clones and lacks some. The repertoire holds roughly 150,000 clones, with 80% as singletons. The clonotype originates from a woman in her sixties or seventies who had recovered from COVID-19. Input material: PBMCs or T cells enriched from blood (not recorded which). The chain links TRBV6-5 to TRBJ2-2; no definite D call. As DNA, the CDR3 is TGTGCCAGCAGTCCTACTCATCGCGGGGAGCTGTTTTTT. Translated, it gives CASSPTHRGELFF.